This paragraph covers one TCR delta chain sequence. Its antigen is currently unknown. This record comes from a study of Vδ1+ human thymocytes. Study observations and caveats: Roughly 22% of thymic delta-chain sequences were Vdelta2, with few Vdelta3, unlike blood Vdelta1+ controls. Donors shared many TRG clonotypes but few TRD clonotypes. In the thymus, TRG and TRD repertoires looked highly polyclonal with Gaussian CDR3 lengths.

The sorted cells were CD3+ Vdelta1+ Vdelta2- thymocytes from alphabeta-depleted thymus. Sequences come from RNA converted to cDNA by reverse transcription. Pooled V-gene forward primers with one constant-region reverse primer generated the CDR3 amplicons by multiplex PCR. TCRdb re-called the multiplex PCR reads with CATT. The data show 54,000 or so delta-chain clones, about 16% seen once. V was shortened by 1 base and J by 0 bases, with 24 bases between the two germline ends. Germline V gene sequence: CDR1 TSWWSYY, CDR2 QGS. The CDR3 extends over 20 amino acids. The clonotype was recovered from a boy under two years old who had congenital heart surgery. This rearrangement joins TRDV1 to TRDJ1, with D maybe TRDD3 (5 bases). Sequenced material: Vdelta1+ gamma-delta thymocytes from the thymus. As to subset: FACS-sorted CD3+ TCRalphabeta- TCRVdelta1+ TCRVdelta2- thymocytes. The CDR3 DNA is TGTGCTCTTGGGGAACCGGCGTACCGGGGACCCAACCGGTACACCGATAAACTCATCTTT. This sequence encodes CALGEPAYRGPNRYTDKLIF.